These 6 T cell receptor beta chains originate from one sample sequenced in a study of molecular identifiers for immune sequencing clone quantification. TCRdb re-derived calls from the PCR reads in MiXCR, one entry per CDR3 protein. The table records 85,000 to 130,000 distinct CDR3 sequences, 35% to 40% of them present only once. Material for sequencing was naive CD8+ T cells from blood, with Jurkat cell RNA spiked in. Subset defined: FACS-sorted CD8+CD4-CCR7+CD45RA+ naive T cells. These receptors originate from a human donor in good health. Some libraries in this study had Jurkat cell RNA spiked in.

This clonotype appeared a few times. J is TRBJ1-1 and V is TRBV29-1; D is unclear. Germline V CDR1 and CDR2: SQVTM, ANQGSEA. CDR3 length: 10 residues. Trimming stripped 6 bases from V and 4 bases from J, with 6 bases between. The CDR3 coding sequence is TGCAGCGTCCAAAGCACTGAAGCTTTCTTT. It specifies CSVQSTEAFF.

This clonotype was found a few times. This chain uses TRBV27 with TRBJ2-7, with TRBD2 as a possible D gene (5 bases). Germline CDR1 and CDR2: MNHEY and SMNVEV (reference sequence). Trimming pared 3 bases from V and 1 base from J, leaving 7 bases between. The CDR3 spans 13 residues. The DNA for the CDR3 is TGTGCCAGCAGTTTTGGGGAGTCCTACGAGCAGTACTTC. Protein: CASSFGESYEQYF.

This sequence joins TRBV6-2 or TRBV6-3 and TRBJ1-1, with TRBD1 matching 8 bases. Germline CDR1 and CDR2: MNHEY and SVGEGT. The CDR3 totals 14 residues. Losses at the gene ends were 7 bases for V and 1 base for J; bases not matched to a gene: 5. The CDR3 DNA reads TGTGCCAGCACCCGGACAGGGAAGAACACTGAAGCTTTCTTT. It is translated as CASTRTGKNTEAFF.

The CDR3: CASSLGYGENTQYF. DNA of the CDR3: TGTGCCAGCAGCTTAGGTTACGGGGAGAATACGCAGTATTTT. V usage is TRBV7-6 and J usage is TRBJ2-3, with D possibly being TRBD2 (5 bases). The germline CDR1 and CDR2 sequences are SGHVS and FNYEAQ. Trimming removed 1 base at V and 7 bases at J, with 12 bases between. This CDR3 has 14 amino acids. The variable domain in full, completed from reference TRBV7-6 and TRBJ2-3, reads GAGVSQSPRYKVTKRGQDVALRCDPISGHVSLYWYRQALGQGPEFLTYFNYEAQQDKSGLPNDRFSAERPEGSISTLTIQRTEQRDSAMYRCASSLGYGENTQYFGPGTRLTVL.

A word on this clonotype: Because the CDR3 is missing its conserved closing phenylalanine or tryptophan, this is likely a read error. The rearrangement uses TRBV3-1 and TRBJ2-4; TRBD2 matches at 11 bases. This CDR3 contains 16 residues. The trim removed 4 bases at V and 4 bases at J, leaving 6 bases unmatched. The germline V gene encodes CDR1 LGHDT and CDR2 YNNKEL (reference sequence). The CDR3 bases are TGTGCCAGCAGCCGCGGGACTAGCGGCCGAAAAAACATTCAGTACTAC. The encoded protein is CASSRGTSGRKNIQYY.

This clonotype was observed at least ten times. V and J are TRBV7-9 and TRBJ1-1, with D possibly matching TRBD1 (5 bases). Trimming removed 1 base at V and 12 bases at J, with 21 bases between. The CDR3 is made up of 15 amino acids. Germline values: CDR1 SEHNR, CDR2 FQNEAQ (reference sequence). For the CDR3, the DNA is TGTGCCAGCAGCTTAGAGCCGCGGGGCGAGAGGGTTACTTTCTTT. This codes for CASSLEPRGERVTFF. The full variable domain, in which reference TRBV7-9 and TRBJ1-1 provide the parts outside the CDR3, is DTGVSQNPRHKITKRGQNVTFRCDPISEHNRLYWYRQTLGQGPEFLTYFQNEAQLEKSRLLSDRFSAERPKGSFSTLEIQRTEQGDSAMYLCASSLEPRGERVTFFGQGTRLTVV.